The 9 T cell receptor beta chains in this list originate from one sample, sequenced in a study of vaccination effects on CD4 cells after COVID-19. These receptors lack a known antigen. Assay: immunoSEQ multiplex PCR; the TCRdb copy retains only in-frame clones and omits some. The data contain some 26,000 clones, 73% of them singletons. The culture ran for roughly 10 days before CD4+ T cells were isolated. This material consisted of CD4+ T cells from PBMCs cultured without peptide, taken before COVID-19 vaccination. The receptors were gathered from a human donor who received a COVID-19 vaccine.

The CDR3 region has the DNA TGTGCCAGCAGCACCTGGACAGGGGGCACCGGGGAGCTGTTTTTT. It yields the protein CASSTWTGGTGELFF. The V gene is TRBV5-4, the J gene TRBJ2-2; 10 nucleotides match TRBD1. This CDR3 is 15 amino acids long. Trimming took 4 bases from V and 4 from J; bases not matched to a gene: 4. Looked up from germline, CDR1 is SGHNT and CDR2 is YYREEE (reference sequence).

The chain joins TRBV3-1 (or the pseudogene TRBV3-2) to TRBJ2-1; 10 nucleotides match TRBD2. CDR3 length equals 17 residues. The ends lost 8 bases at V and 3 bases at J; junction bases unmatched: 13. Germline-derived CDR1 and CDR2 are LGHDT and YNNKEL (reference sequence). The CDR3 nucleotides read TGTGCCAGCCGCGGGGCACCTCCTAGCGGGGGCTACAATGAGCAGTTCTTC. It translates to CASRGAPPSGGYNEQFF.

Only one count was recorded for this clone. The chain is built from TRBV29-1 and TRBJ2-7, with a weak D call TRBD2 (5 bases). With 3 bases removed from V and 4 bases from J, the gap between germline ends came to 13 bases. CDR1 is SQVTM, CDR2 ANQGSEA, per germline. This CDR3 has 13 amino acids. For the CDR3, the DNA is TGCAGCGTTGAGTCGGGGTCGGGATACGAGCAGTACTTC. It encodes CSVESGSGYEQYF.

The chain combines TRBV28 with TRBJ1-5; the match to TRBD1 covers 7 bases. The CDR3 is made up of 17 amino acids. V lost 7 bases, J lost 2 bases, and 14 bases stayed unmatched. Germline loops: CDR1 MDHEN, CDR2 SYDVKM. In DNA form, the CDR3 reads TGTGCCAGCACCCCATTCAGGGGGAGCGTGGGCAATCAGCCCCAGCATTTT. Translated: CASTPFRGSVGNQPQHF.

The chain recombines TRBV7-2 with TRBJ2-6; D not resolved. Germline lookup yields CDR1 SGHTA and CDR2 FQGNSA. V gave up 3 bases and J gave up 1 base, with 7 bases separating them. The CDR3 runs to 15 residues. CDR3 in DNA: TGTGCCAGCAGCTTGGGTCCGTCTGGGGCCAACGTCCTGACTTTC. It translates to CASSLGPSGANVLTF.

The chain is built from TRBV24-1 and TRBJ2-1; TRBD1 agrees at 11 bases. The germline gives CDR1 KGHDR, CDR2 SFDVKD. The CDR3 consists of 16 residues. With V trimmed by 3 bases and J by 7 bases, 7 bases remained unmatched. The CDR3 region is CATSDGTGGIVNEQFF. In DNA form, the CDR3 reads TGTGCCACCAGTGATGGGACAGGGGGAATAGTAAATGAGCAGTTCTTC.

The chain couples TRBV5-1 to TRBJ2-7, with no clear D. Germline CDR1 SGHRS, CDR2 YFSETQ. V lost 2 bases and J 0 bases, leaving 9 bases between the germline ends. This CDR3 has 14 residues. The CDR3 DNA reads TGCGCCAGCAGCTTATACGGCAGCTCCTACGAGCAGTACTTC. Protein sequence: CASSLYGSSYEQYF.

This chain links TRBV21-1 with TRBJ2-5; TRBD2 is taken as the D call from the table, unchecked against the DNA. TRBV21-1 is a pseudogene. This CDR3 is built from 18 residues. The CDR3, as DNA: TGTGCCAGCAGCAAAAAGGCCTCCACTAGCGCGCACATCGAGACCCAGTACTTC. Its protein is CASSKKASTSAHIETQYF.

The rearrangement uses TRBV5-1 and TRBJ2-7; D might be TRBD1 (6 bases). V shed 0 bases and J shed 1 base, with 14 bases lying between them. CDR3 size: 16 residues. Germline CDR1 reads SGHRS; CDR2 reads YFSETQ. In DNA, the CDR3 is TGCGCCAGCAGCTTGGGGACAGTTCAAGGGTCCTACGAGCAGTACTTC. Its translation: CASSLGTVQGSYEQYF.